This TCR beta chain was sequenced during a study of OX40 agonist ivuxolimab in advanced cancers. Study-wide context: The costimulatory receptor OX40 (CD134) was targeted by ivuxolimab, a fully human IgG2 agonistic monoclonal antibody. Intravenous ivuxolimab was administered to patients every 2 weeks at six dose levels: 0.01, 0.1, 0.3, 1.5, 3 and 10 mg/kg. Among the 52 dose-escalation patients, about 20 had hepatocellular carcinoma, approximately 15 melanoma, 9 renal cell carcinoma and 9 head and neck cancer. In the dose-escalation cohort, approximately 83% of patients were male, and the mean age was approximately 60 years with a range of about 20 to 80. Prior anti-PD-1, anti-PD-L1 or anti-CTLA-4 therapy was permitted, and checkpoint inhibitors had been received by roughly two fifths of dose-escalation patients. Partial responses occurred in three dose-escalation patients, of whom one had hepatocellular carcinoma and two had cutaneous melanoma. The purpose of peripheral TCRbeta sequencing was to test whether ivuxolimab changed TCR sequence diversity and led to clonal T-cell expansion. The paper describes the monotherapy dose-escalation part (N of about 52 patients) of the phase I trial of ivuxolimab. The paper as a whole reports these results and caveats: Low levels of normalized T-cell clonal expansion were also shown by some nonresponding patients. After ivuxolimab, CD8+ T cells had more expanded clones than CD4+ T cells on average. At doses of 0.1 to 3.0 mg/kg, clonal expansion of both CD4+ and CD8+ T cells in blood was seen between baseline and week 6. In the 0.1-3.0 mg/kg groups, partial responders had among the lowest normalized peripheral clonal expansion, particularly in CD8+ T cells. Antigen specificity was not determined for the clonally expanded peripheral T cells.

Remarks on this clone: Its antigen is still unknown. Per-base quality was not reported, and no clone a single base away is much larger than it.

V is cut by 6 bases and J by 0 bases, and the space between the germline ends is 7 bases. CDR1 and CDR2, per the germline V gene, are MDHEN and SYDVKM. The CDR3 goes from the cysteine to the phenylalanine over 13 residues. Just the 39-base CDR3 DNA is kept, in frame starting at base 1. Patients with autoimmune disease history or receiving systemic immunosuppression were excluded from the trial. Peripheral blood for TCR sequencing was collected from all dose cohorts at baseline, on cycle 4 day 1, and on cycle 7 day 1. Samples came from an open-label, multicenter, first-in-human phase I dose-escalation trial of ivuxolimab. The trial enrolled adults with locally advanced or metastatic head and neck squamous cell, hepatocellular, melanoma or renal cell carcinoma. CD4+ and CD8+ T cells were sorted separately from peripheral blood before TCR sequencing. To sequence the TCRbeta CDR3 region, genomic DNA was isolated from the sorted cells. The immunoSEQ Assay was used to sequence the TCRbeta CDR3 regions. The clones in this table, taken by TCRdb from immuneACCESS, are in-frame only. Not every clone is retained; where verified, under half of the shortfall comes from an unresolved V gene, and the cause of the rest is unknown. The sample includes roughly 67,000 clones, with about 82% observed a single time. Approximately 10% of the sample is held by the ten biggest clonotypes.

Sequenced material: CD4+ or CD8+ T cells sorted from blood, taken in a trial of the OX40 agonist ivuxolimab. The clonotype was recovered from an adult with an advanced solid tumor such as melanoma, head and neck, liver or kidney cancer. The chain was built from TRBV28 and TRBJ2-3, with the D gene not clear enough to name. In nucleotides, the sequence is TGTGCCAGCAGGGCTACTAGCACAGATACGCAGTATTTT. It translates to CASRATSTDTQYF.